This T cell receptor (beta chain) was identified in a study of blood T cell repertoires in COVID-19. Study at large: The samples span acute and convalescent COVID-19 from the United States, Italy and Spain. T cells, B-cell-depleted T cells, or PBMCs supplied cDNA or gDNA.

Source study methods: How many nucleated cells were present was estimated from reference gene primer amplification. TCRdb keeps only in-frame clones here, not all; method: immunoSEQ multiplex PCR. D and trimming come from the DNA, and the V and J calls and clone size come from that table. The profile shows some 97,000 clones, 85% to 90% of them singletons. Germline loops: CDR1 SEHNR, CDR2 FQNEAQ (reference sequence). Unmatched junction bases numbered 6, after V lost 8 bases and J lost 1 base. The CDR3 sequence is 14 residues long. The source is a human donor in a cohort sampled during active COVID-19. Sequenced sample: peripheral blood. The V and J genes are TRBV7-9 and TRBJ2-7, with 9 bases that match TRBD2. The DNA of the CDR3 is TGTGCCAGCGGGGTTAGCGGGAGTTCCTACGAGCAGTACTTC. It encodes CASGVSGSSYEQYF.